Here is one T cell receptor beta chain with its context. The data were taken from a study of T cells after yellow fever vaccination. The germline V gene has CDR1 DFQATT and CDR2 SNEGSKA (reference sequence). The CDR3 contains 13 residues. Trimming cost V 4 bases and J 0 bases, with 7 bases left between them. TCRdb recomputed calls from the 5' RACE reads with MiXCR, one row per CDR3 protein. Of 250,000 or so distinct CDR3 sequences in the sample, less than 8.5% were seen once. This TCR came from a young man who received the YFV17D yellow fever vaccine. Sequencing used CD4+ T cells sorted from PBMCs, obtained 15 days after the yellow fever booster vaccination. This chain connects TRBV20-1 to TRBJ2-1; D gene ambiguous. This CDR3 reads CSATPRSYNEQFF. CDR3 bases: TGCAGTGCTACACCGCGCTCCTACAATGAGCAGTTCTTC.